The 32 T cell receptor beta chains below were found in one sample sequenced in a study of monozygotic twins with inflammatory bowel disease. Reprocessing the 5' RACE reads, TCRdb reports a single entry for every CDR3 protein and omits DNA. The specimen's table records roughly 160,000 distinct CDR3 sequences. The sequencing input was blood. Receptor source: a human donor with ulcerative colitis or Crohn's disease, or a healthy co-twin of an affected twin (not recorded which).

V usage is TRBV27 and J usage is TRBJ2-5; lacking DNA, the TRBD1 call made by TCRdb goes unchecked. Germline V gives CDR1 MNHEY, CDR2 SMNVEV (reference sequence). The CDR3 spans 12 residues. CDR3 in amino acids: CASRTGVETQYF.

The chain uses TRBV27 and TRBJ2-3; checking the TCRdb D call of TRBD2 is not possible without DNA. This CDR3 is 13 amino acids long. Germline-derived CDR1 and CDR2 are MNHEY and SMNVEV (reference sequence). The CDR3 reads CASSPLGTDTQYF.

This rearrangement joins TRBV12-5 to TRBJ2-6; TCRdb outputs TRBD1, but without DNA this stays unchecked. CDR1 and CDR2 from the germline V gene are LGHNT and FRNRAP. The CDR3 totals 15 residues. The CDR3 region is CASGLAGSGANVLTF.

This chain uses TRBV7-2 with TRBJ2-7; TCRdb returns TRBD2, unconfirmable since there is no DNA. This CDR3 has 11 amino acids. CDR1 is SGHTA and CDR2 is FQGNSA in the germline V gene. Here the CDR3 reads CASSSLNEQYF.

This chain uses TRBV30 with TRBJ1-2; TCRdb returns TRBD1, unconfirmable since there is no DNA. The CDR3 totals 15 residues. Per the germline V gene, CDR1 is GTSNPN and CDR2 is SVGIG (reference sequence). CDR3 sequence reads: CAWSVGQGENYGYTF.

This rearrangement joins TRBV20-1 to TRBJ2-7. The CDR3 spans 13 residues. The V gene's germline CDR1 is DFQATT and CDR2 SNEGSKA (reference sequence). This chain's CDR3 is CSAHYGWANEQYF.

The chain joins TRBV20-1 to TRBJ2-3. The CDR3 has 11 residues. Germline V CDR1 and CDR2: DFQATT, SNEGSKA (reference sequence). CDR3: CSGALHPTQYF.

The chain employs TRBV6-1 and TRBJ2-7; TCRdb returns TRBD1, unconfirmable since there is no DNA. Germline CDR1 and CDR2: MNHNS and SASEGT. This CDR3 has 15 amino acids. The CDR3 loop reads CASRTTGSSSYEQYF.

V usage is TRBV19 and J usage is TRBJ1-5; as DNA is missing, the TRBD1 call by TCRdb cannot be tested. In germline, CDR1 is LNHDA, CDR2 SQIVND (reference sequence). The CDR3 has 18 amino acids. The CDR3 protein is CASSILGVLSRGNQPQHF. The whole variable domain, filled in from reference TRBV19 and TRBJ1-5, reads DGGITQSPKYLFRKEGQNVTLSCEQNLNHDAMYWYRQDPGQGLRLIYYSQIVNDFQKGDIAEGYSVSREKKESFPLTVTSAQKNPTAFYLCASSILGVLSRGNQPQHFGDGTRLSIL.

The chain couples TRBV19 to TRBJ2-1; no DNA is available, so the TRBD1 call from TCRdb remains unchecked. The CDR3 sequence is 14 residues long. The V gene's germline CDR1 is LNHDA and CDR2 SQIVND (reference sequence). CDR3 sequence: CASSQDTTYNEQFF. The complete variable domain, with remaining parts taken from reference TRBV19 and TRBJ2-1, reads DGGITQSPKYLFRKEGQNVTLSCEQNLNHDAMYWYRQDPGQGLRLIYYSQIVNDFQKGDIAEGYSVSREKKESFPLTVTSAQKNPTAFYLCASSQDTTYNEQFFGPGTRLTVL.

The J gene is TRBJ2-7, the V gene TRBV5-6; no DNA is available, so the TRBD1 call from TCRdb remains unchecked. Germline V gives CDR1 SGHDT, CDR2 YYEEEE. CDR3 length: 16 amino acids. CDR3 in amino acids: CASSPSTGPSSYEQYF.

The J gene is TRBJ2-3, the V gene TRBV28; the D call from TCRdb, TRBD2, cannot be confirmed without DNA. The CDR3 length is 17 residues. CDR1 and CDR2 from the germline V gene are MDHEN and SYDVKM. Here the CDR3 reads CASTSEEGPGREDTQYF.

The chain combines TRBV7-3 with TRBJ2-7; checking the TCRdb D call of TRBD2 is not possible without DNA. The CDR3 consists of 15 residues. CDR1 and CDR2 (germline): SGHTA, FQGTGA. CDR3 sequence reads: CASWGLAGAKYEQYF.

The rearrangement links TRBV29-1 to TRBJ1-2. The CDR3 loop spans 13 amino acids. Germline V CDR1 and CDR2: SQVTM, ANQGSEA. The CDR3 protein is CSVREVIGCGYTF. Looking up the rest from reference TRBV29-1 and TRBJ1-2 gives the full variable domain: SAVISQKPSRDICQRGTSLTIQCQVDSQVTMMFWYRQQPGQSLTLIATANQGSEATYESGFVIDKFPISRPNLTFSTLTVSNMSPEDSSIYLCSVREVIGCGYTFGSGTRLTVV.

The chain couples TRBV28 to TRBJ2-1; TCRdb lists TRBD1, though no DNA is available to test this call. Germline assignment: CDR1 MDHEN and CDR2 SYDVKM. The CDR3 length is 16 residues. The CDR3 protein is CASTLGGASSYNEQFF.

This sequence joins TRBV7-2 and TRBJ1-5; as DNA is missing, the TRBD1 call by TCRdb cannot be tested. The CDR3 length is 15 residues. CDR1 is SGHTA and CDR2 is FQGNSA in the germline V gene. The CDR3 sequence is CASSPQGMSNQPQHF.

This chain links TRBV18 with TRBJ2-7. The CDR3 extends over 12 amino acids. Germline V gives CDR1 KGHSH, CDR2 LQKENI. This chain's CDR3 is CASSPGTERRYF.

J is TRBJ1-4 and V is TRBV12-3 or TRBV12-4; with no DNA, the TCRdb D assignment of TRBD1 cannot be verified. The CDR3 loop spans 16 amino acids. CDR3 in amino acids: CASSSGQGSRGEKLFF.

This sequence joins TRBV18 and TRBJ1-5; TCRdb lists TRBD1, though no DNA is available to test this call. From germline, CDR1 is KGHSH and CDR2 LQKENI. The CDR3 is 17 amino acids. The CDR3 region is CASSPWRVGGGSQPQHF.

The chain recombines TRBV9 with TRBJ2-7; without DNA, the TCRdb call of TRBD2 cannot be checked. CDR3 length: 16 amino acids. From germline, CDR1 is SGDLS and CDR2 YYNGEE. Here the CDR3 reads CASNAGGSGGLYEQYF.

The chain carries TRBV11-1 and TRBJ2-7; TCRdb's D call of TRBD1 is untestable without DNA. CDR1 and CDR2 from the germline V gene are SGHAT and FQDESV (reference sequence). The CDR3 has 13 residues. The CDR3 reads CASSRQVAYEQYF. Using reference TRBV11-1 and TRBJ2-7 for the parts outside the CDR3, the full variable domain is EAEVAQSPRYKITEKSQAVAFWCDPISGHATLYWYRQILGQGPELLVQFQDESVVDDSQLPKDRFSAERLKGVDSTLKIQPAELGDSAMYLCASSRQVAYEQYFGPGTRLTVT.

V gene TRBV24-1 combines with J gene TRBJ1-2; TCRdb selects TRBD1, and the lack of DNA leaves this call unchecked. The CDR3 is 15 residues long. CDR1 and CDR2 (germline): KGHDR, SFDVKD. CDR3 region: CATSDTHRGNYGYTF.

The CDR3 sequence: CATSRDRKGYEQYF. The rearrangement links TRBV15 to TRBJ2-7. Germline V gives CDR1 LNHNV, CDR2 YYDKDF (reference sequence). The CDR3 totals 14 residues.

V gene TRBV24-1 combines with J gene TRBJ2-1; TCRdb gives TRBD1 as the D gene, but with no DNA this cannot be confirmed. In germline, CDR1 is KGHDR, CDR2 SFDVKD. The CDR3 is made up of 15 amino acids. CDR3 region: CATSDAGTGDNEQFF.

The chain employs TRBV5-1 and TRBJ2-3. Germline CDR1 and CDR2: SGHRS and YFSETQ. The CDR3 length is 16 residues. The CDR3 region is CASSLQSVTGADTQYF.

This chain connects TRBV28 to TRBJ1-5. This CDR3 has 14 amino acids. Germline V CDR1 and CDR2: MDHEN, SYDVKM. CDR3 sequence: CASSPTGPNQPQHF.

The chain employs TRBV5-6 and TRBJ2-7; the TCRdb call, TRBD2, lacks DNA for checking. From germline, CDR1 is SGHDT and CDR2 YYEEEE. The CDR3 is 17 amino acids. The CDR3 region is CASSTRGLAGGSYEQYF.

The rearrangement links TRBV4-3 to TRBJ1-4; the D gene TCRdb calls, TRBD1, cannot be checked with no DNA. The CDR3 totals 15 residues. Germline V gene data show CDR1 as LGHNA and CDR2 as YSLEER. The CDR3 here is CASSQDTGTNEKLFF.

CDR3: CSAPVRTEAFF. V and J are TRBV20-1 and TRBJ1-1; the TCRdb call, TRBD1, lacks DNA for checking. The length of the CDR3 is 11 residues. Germline CDR1 is DFQATT and CDR2 is SNEGSKA (reference sequence).

The genes are TRBV6-5 and TRBJ2-1; TCRdb's D call, TRBD1, is unchecked because there is no DNA. The CDR3 extends over 16 amino acids. CDR1 is MNHEY and CDR2 is SVGAGI in the germline V gene. CDR3 sequence: CASSLRMGGLDREQFF.

The gene calls are TRBV5-1 and TRBJ2-3. The CDR3 extends over 15 amino acids. Germline V CDR1 and CDR2: SGHRS, YFSETQ. The CDR3 sequence: CASSPDGLRSDTQYF.

V and J are TRBV5-1 and TRBJ1-1; TCRdb outputs TRBD1, but without DNA this stays unchecked. There are 14 residues in the CDR3. Germline assignment: CDR1 SGHRS and CDR2 YFSETQ. The CDR3 loop reads CASSSIRGETEAFF.